The clone carrying this T cell receptor (beta chain) was counted only a few times. Antigen unknown. The CDR3 has 16 residues. Germline CDR1 SNHLY, CDR2 FYNNEI. V dropped 2 bases and J dropped 7; count of bases not matched to a gene: 7. These data originate in a study of OX40 agonist ivuxolimab in advanced cancers. Study background: In this trial design, patients received ivuxolimab intravenously at 0.01 to 10 mg/kg every 2 weeks.

The study, taken as a whole, reports: Circulating CD4+ and CD8+ T cells showed clonal expansion by week 6 at 0.1 to 3.0 mg/kg. The antigen specificity of the peripheral T cells (those that were expanded) was not determined. Also present in some nonresponders was a low level of normalized T-cell clonal expansion.

Profiled with immunoSEQ multiplex PCR; TCRdb holds only in-frame clones, not every one. The data show tens of thousands of clones, with just under 90% seen just once and approximately 0.5% held by the top ten. This specimen consisted of CD4+ or CD8+ T cells sorted from blood, obtained in a trial of the OX40 agonist ivuxolimab. The J gene is TRBJ2-1, the V gene TRBV2, with 11 bases that match TRBD2. This clonotype was obtained from an adult with an advanced solid tumor such as melanoma, head and neck, liver or kidney cancer. The CDR3 bases are TGTGCCAGCAGTGAATGGACTAGCGGGCGCGGGAATGAGCAGTTCTTC. Encoded protein: CASSEWTSGRGNEQFF.